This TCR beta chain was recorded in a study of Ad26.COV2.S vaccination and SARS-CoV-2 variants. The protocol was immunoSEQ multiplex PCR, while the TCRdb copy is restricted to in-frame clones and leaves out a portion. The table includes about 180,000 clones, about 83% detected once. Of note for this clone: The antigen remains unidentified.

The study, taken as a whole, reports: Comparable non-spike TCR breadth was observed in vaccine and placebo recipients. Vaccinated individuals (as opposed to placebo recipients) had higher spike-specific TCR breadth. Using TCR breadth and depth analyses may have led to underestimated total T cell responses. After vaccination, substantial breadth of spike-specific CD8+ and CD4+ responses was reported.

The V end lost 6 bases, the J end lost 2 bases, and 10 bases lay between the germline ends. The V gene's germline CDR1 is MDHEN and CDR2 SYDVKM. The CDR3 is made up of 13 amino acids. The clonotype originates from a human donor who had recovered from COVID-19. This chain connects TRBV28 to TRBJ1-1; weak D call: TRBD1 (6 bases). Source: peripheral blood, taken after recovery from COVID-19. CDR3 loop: CASSGQSNTEAFF. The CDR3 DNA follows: TGTGCCAGCAGCGGACAGAGCAACACTGAAGCTTTCTTT.